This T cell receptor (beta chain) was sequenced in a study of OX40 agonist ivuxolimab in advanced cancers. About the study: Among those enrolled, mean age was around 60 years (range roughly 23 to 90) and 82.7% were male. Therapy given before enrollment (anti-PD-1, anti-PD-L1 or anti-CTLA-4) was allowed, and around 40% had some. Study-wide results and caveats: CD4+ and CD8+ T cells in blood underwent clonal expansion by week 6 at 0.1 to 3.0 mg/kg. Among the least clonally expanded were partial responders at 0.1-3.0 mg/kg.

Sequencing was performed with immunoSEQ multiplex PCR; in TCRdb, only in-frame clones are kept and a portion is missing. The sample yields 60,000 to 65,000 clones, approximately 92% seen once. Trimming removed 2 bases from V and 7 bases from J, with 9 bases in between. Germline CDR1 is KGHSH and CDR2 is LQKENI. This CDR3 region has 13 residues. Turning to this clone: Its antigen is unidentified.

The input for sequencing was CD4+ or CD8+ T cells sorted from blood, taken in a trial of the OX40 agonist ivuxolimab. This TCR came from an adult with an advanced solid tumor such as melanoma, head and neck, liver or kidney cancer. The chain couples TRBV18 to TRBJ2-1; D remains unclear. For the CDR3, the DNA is TGTGCCAGCTCACCATATAGAACTAATGAGCAGTTCTTC. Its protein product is CASSPYRTNEQFF.